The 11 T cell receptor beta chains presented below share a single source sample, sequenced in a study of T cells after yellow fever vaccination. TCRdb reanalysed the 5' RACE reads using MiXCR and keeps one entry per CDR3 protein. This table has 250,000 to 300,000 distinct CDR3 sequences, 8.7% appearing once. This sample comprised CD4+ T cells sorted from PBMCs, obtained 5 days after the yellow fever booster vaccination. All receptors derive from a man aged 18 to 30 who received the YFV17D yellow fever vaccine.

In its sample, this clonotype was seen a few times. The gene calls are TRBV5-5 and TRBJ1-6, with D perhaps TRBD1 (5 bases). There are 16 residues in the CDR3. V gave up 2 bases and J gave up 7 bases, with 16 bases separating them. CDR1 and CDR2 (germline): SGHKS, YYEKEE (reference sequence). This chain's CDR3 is CASSLYPGALNSPLHF. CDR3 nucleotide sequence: TGTGCCAGCAGCTTATATCCCGGGGCGTTAAATTCACCCCTCCACTTT.

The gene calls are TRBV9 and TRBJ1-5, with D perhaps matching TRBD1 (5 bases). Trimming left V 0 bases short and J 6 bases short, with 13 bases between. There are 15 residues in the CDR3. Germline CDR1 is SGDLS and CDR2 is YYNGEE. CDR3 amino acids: CASSVAPEGPQPQHF. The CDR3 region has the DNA TGTGCCAGCAGCGTAGCTCCGGAGGGGCCTCAGCCCCAGCATTTT.

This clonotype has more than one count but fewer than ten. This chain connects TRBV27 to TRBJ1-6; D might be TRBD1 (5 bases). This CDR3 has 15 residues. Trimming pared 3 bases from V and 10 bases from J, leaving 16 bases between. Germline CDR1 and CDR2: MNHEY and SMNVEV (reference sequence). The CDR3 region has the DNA TGTGCCAGCAGTTTTCGTGACAGTCAGAGGTCACCCCTCCACTTT. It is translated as CASSFRDSQRSPLHF.

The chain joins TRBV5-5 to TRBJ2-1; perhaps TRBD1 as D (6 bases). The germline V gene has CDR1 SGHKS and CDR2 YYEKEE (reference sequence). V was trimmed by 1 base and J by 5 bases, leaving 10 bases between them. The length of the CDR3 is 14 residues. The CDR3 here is CASSLFRGHNEQFF. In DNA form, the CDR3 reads TGTGCCAGCAGCTTGTTCAGGGGCCACAATGAGCAGTTCTTC.

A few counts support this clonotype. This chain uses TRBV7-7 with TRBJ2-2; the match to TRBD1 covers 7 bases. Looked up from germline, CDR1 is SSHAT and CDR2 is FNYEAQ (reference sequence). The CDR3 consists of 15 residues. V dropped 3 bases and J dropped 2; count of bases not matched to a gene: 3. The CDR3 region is CASSLGQLNTGELFF. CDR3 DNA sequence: TGTGCCAGCAGCTTGGGACAGCTTAACACCGGGGAGCTGTTTTTT.

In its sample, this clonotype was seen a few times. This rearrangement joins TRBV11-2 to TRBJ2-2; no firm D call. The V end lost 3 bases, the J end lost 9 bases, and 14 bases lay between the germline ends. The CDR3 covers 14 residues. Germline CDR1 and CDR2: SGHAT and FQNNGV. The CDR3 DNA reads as TGTGCCAGCAGCTTGTTAAGGCGCCCCCGGGAGCTGTTTTTT. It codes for CASSLLRRPRELFF.

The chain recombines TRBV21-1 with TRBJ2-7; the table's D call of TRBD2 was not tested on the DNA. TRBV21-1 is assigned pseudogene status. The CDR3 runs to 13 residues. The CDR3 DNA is TGTGCCACCCTGGAGGGGATTTACTACGAGCAGTACTTC. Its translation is CATLEGIYYEQYF.

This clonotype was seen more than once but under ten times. CDR3 sequence: CASRSVSSYNEQFF. CDR3 DNA: TGTGCCAGCAGGTCGGTAAGCTCCTACAATGAGCAGTTCTTC. The V and J genes are TRBV6-1 and TRBJ2-1; D uncertain. The CDR3 length is 14 residues. Trimming took off 6 bases at V and 0 bases at J, with 9 bases between the two ends. Germline V gene data show CDR1 as MNHNS and CDR2 as SASEGT.

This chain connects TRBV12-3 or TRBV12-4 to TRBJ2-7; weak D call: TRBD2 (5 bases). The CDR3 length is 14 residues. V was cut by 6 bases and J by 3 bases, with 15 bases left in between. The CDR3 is CASSAREGSYEQYF. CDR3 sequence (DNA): TGTGCCAGCAGCGCTAGAGAAGGGAGCTACGAGCAGTACTTC.

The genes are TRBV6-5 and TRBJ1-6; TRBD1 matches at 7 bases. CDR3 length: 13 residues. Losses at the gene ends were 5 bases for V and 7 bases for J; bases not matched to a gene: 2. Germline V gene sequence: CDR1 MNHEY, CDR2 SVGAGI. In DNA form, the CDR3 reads TGTGCCAGCAGTAGGGGGCAGAATTCACCCCTCCACTTT. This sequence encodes CASSRGQNSPLHF.

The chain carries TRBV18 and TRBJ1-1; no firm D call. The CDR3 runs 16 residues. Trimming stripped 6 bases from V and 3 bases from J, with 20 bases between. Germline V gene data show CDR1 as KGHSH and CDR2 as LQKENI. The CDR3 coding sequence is TGTGCCAGCTCGCCCCAAGCGGACCCTTCGCACACTGAAGCTTTCTTT. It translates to CASSPQADPSHTEAFF.